The 32 T cell receptor beta chains given below trace back to one sample, sequenced in a study of shared clonotypes between healthy human individuals. The repertoire was sequenced with immunoSEQ multiplex PCR; TCRdb's copy has only in-frame clones and lacks some. The data show some 1,600,000 clones, 98% seen once. The specimen was naive CD4+ T cells sorted from blood. Subset defined: CD45RA+ positively selected. These receptors originate from a man between 25 and 39 years old in good health.

Here the CDR3 reads CASSFSTPSSYEQYF. In DNA, the CDR3 is TGCGCCAGCAGCTTCTCCACTCCTTCCTCCTACGAGCAGTACTTC. The V and J genes are TRBV5-1 and TRBJ2-7; no firm D call. Trimming took 2 bases from V and 0 from J, leaving 12 bases between them. The germline gives CDR1 SGHRS, CDR2 YFSETQ. This CDR3 is 15 amino acids long.

Remarks on this clone: Additional DNA sequences in this sample encode the identical CDR3. The chain carries TRBV29-1 and TRBJ2-6; D not certain. This CDR3 has 13 amino acids. Trimming cost V 6 bases and J 0 bases, with 6 bases left between them. Germline CDR1 SQVTM, CDR2 ANQGSEA. The CDR3 coding sequence is TGCAGCGTACAGAGCTCTGGGGCCAACGTCCTGACTTTC. This sequence encodes CSVQSSGANVLTF.

This clone was seen a single time. The CDR3: CASSLATGIHGYTF. The CDR3 DNA sequence: TGTGCCAGCAGCTTAGCTACAGGGATCCATGGCTACACCTTC. V and J are TRBV11-2 and TRBJ1-2; possibly TRBD1 for D (6 bases). V lost 1 base, J lost 6 bases, and 12 bases lay in between. CDR1 and CDR2 (germline): SGHAT, FQNNGV. The CDR3 has 14 residues.

With regard to this clone: The sample contains more than one DNA sequence encoding this CDR3. J is TRBJ2-2 and V is TRBV5-1; D is undetermined. The CDR3 extends over 13 amino acids. The V end was cut by 1 base, the J end by 0 bases, with 1 base between. Germline V gives CDR1 SGHRS, CDR2 YFSETQ. CDR3 in amino acids: CASSLPNTGELFF. The CDR3 coding sequence is TGCGCCAGCAGCTTGCCGAACACCGGGGAGCTGTTTTTT.

Regarding this clone: This specimen includes other DNA sequences encoding the same CDR3. This rearrangement joins TRBV6-5 to TRBJ2-3; D is perhaps TRBD2 (5 bases). CDR1 MNHEY and CDR2 SVGAGI come from the germline V gene. V shed 7 bases and J shed 0 bases, with 8 bases lying between them. CDR3 length: 13 residues. CDR3 in DNA: TGTGCCAGCAATGGCGGGAGCACAGATACGCAGTATTTT. Translation gives CASNGGSTDTQYF.

The chain joins TRBV4-2 to TRBJ2-7; 9 bases agree with TRBD2. J gave up 0 bases and V 0 bases, and 3 bases lay outside the gene matches. This CDR3 is 16 amino acids long. Germline V gene lookup returns CDR1 LGHNA and CDR2 YNFKEQ. The chain's CDR3 is CASSQDYSGSSYEQYF. The CDR3 DNA sequence: TGTGCCAGCAGCCAAGATTATAGCGGGAGCTCCTACGAGCAGTACTTC.

This chain links TRBV19 with TRBJ1-2; D unresolved. The V end was cut by 0 bases, the J end by 4 bases, with 6 bases between. Germline values: CDR1 LNHDA, CDR2 SQIVND (reference sequence). The CDR3 covers 13 residues. CDR3 region: CASSIEGFYGYTF. Written as DNA, the CDR3 is TGTGCCAGTAGTATAGAGGGATTCTATGGCTACACCTTC. Using reference TRBV19 and TRBJ1-2 for the parts outside the CDR3, the full variable domain is DGGITQSPKYLFRKEGQNVTLSCEQNLNHDAMYWYRQDPGQGLRLIYYSQIVNDFQKGDIAEGYSVSREKKESFPLTVTSAQKNPTAFYLCASSIEGFYGYTFGSGTRLTVV.

The chain uses TRBV18 and TRBJ2-1; maybe TRBD2 (6 bases). This CDR3 is built from 16 residues. Germline-derived CDR1 and CDR2 are KGHSH and LQKENI. With 3 bases removed from V and 1 base from J, the gap between germline ends came to 13 bases. CDR3 in DNA: TGTGCCAGCTCACCCTTGCGGGATCGATCCTACAATGAGCAGTTCTTC. Its translation is CASSPLRDRSYNEQFF.

The rearrangement uses TRBV10-3 and TRBJ2-1; D may be TRBD2 (6 bases). Per the germline V gene, CDR1 is ENHRY and CDR2 is SYGVKD. The CDR3 length is 14 residues. V was cut by 8 bases and J by 6 bases, with 17 bases left in between. This chain's CDR3 is CAIAGGSYSNEQFF. CDR3 in DNA: TGTGCCATCGCCGGGGGATCCTACAGCAATGAGCAGTTCTTC.

This chain's CDR3 is CASSSTHHRGFTGELFF. The CDR3 DNA is TGTGCCAGCAGCTCCACACATCACAGGGGTTTCACCGGGGAGCTGTTTTTT. This chain links TRBV7-9 with TRBJ2-2; 7 bases agree with TRBD1. CDR3 length equals 17 residues. Per the germline V gene, CDR1 is SEHNR and CDR2 is FQNEAQ (reference sequence). Trimming took 4 bases from V and 4 from J; bases not matched to a gene: 12.

The genes are TRBV29-1 and TRBJ1-1, with D perhaps matching TRBD1 (6 bases). Trimming stripped 4 bases from V and 3 bases from J, with 12 bases between. The length of the CDR3 is 13 residues. In germline, CDR1 is SQVTM, CDR2 ANQGSEA. The CDR3 DNA is TGCAGCGTTGGAGGGGGTCGGTACACTGAAGCTTTCTTT. The encoded protein is CSVGGGRYTEAFF.

The chain carries TRBV11-2 and TRBJ2-7; D unresolved. Looked up from germline, CDR1 is SGHAT and CDR2 is FQNNGV. This CDR3 spans 14 amino acids. Deletions cut 2 bases from V and 2 bases from J, with 10 bases between. The CDR3 sequence: CASSLWRTAYEQYF. The CDR3 DNA sequence: TGTGCCAGCAGCTTATGGCGGACCGCCTACGAGCAGTACTTC.

The chain recombines TRBV28 with TRBJ2-7, with D tentatively TRBD1 (5 bases). The length of the CDR3 is 12 residues. V lost 4 bases and J 7 bases, leaving 11 bases between the germline ends. Looked up from germline, CDR1 is MDHEN and CDR2 is SYDVKM. As DNA, the CDR3 is TGTGCCAGCAGTTCGCGACAGCTGGAGCAGTACTTC. Its protein is CASSSRQLEQYF.

The chain recombines TRBV10-3 with TRBJ2-1; D uncertain. The CDR3 is 16 residues long. Germline-derived CDR1 and CDR2 are ENHRY and SYGVKD. Trimming took off 10 bases at V and 2 bases at J, with 21 bases between the two ends. The CDR3 nucleotides are TGTGCCACACACCCCCAGGTGGAGTCAGCCTACAATGAGCAGTTCTTC. It encodes CATHPQVESAYNEQFF.

This clone was detected once. The chain combines TRBV28 with TRBJ1-4, with TRBD1 matching over 8 bases. The V segment lost 7 bases and the J segment 16 bases; nucleotides outside the gene matches: 20. The CDR3 extends over 15 amino acids. Germline assignment: CDR1 MDHEN and CDR2 SYDVKM. The CDR3 loop reads CASTNIGQGNESGFF. The CDR3 coding sequence is TGTGCCAGCACCAATATTGGACAGGGAAATGAGTCTGGGTTTTTT.

The chain has TRBV7-6 and TRBJ1-3; no clear D. This CDR3 is 15 amino acids long. Deletions cut 5 bases from V and 3 bases from J, with 14 bases between. CDR1 is SGHVS and CDR2 is FNYEAQ in the germline V gene. CDR3 in DNA: TGTGCCAGCAGCAAAGACCCGCCCGGTGGAAACACCATATATTTT. It encodes CASSKDPPGGNTIYF.

This chain links TRBV7-8 with TRBJ2-1; D is unclear. Per germline, CDR1 SGHVS and CDR2 FQNEAQ. This CDR3 region has 13 residues. V was trimmed by 5 bases and J by 6 bases, leaving 11 bases between them. The CDR3 sequence: CASSQIDGNEQFF. Here the CDR3 DNA reads TGTGCCAGCAGCCAGATCGACGGCAATGAGCAGTTCTTC.

The chain couples TRBV28 to TRBJ1-2; TRBD1 agrees at 8 bases. The junction had 11 bases not matched to a gene; V was cut back by 3 bases and J by 8 bases. Germline CDR1 is MDHEN and CDR2 is SYDVKM. This CDR3 comprises 15 residues. The CDR3, as DNA: TGTGCCAGCAGTTTTACGGACAGGGTCAGTGGGGGCTACACCTTC. Translation: CASSFTDRVSGGYTF.

The chain recombines TRBV6-9 with TRBJ1-5; 9 nucleotides line up with TRBD1. Germline CDR1 MNHGY, CDR2 SVAAGI. After removal of 10 bases from V and 6 bases from J, the junction contained 25 bases not matched to a gene. The CDR3 length is 19 residues. CDR3 DNA sequence: TGTGCCAACCGAGAACAGGACCCCGAACCGGGACAGGGACGTCAGCCCCAGCATTTT. Encoded protein: CANREQDPEPGQGRQPQHF.

V gene TRBV28 combines with J gene TRBJ2-3; D gene uncertain. This CDR3 is 15 amino acids long. Deletions cut 3 bases from V and 5 bases from J, with 15 bases between. The V gene's germline CDR1 is MDHEN and CDR2 SYDVKM. The CDR3 DNA sequence: TGTGCCAGCAGTTTCTCTTCTCGGTCCCAAGATACGCAGTATTTT. Protein: CASSFSSRSQDTQYF. The complete variable domain, with remaining parts taken from reference TRBV28 and TRBJ2-3, reads DVKVTQSSRYLVKRTGEKVFLECVQDMDHENMFWYRQDPGLGLRLIYFSYDVKMKEKGDIPEGYSVSREKKERFSLILESASTNQTSMYLCASSFSSRSQDTQYFGPGTRLTVL.

The rearrangement uses TRBV5-6 and TRBJ1-1; tentative D call: TRBD1 (5 bases). Germline CDR1 is SGHDT and CDR2 is YYEEEE. The CDR3 has 15 residues. Deletions cut 0 bases from V and 1 base from J, with 10 bases between. The CDR3, as DNA: TGTGCCAGCAGCTTGGGGCAGGGCGGGAACACTGAAGCTTTCTTT. Protein sequence: CASSLGQGGNTEAFF.

The J gene is TRBJ2-1, the V gene TRBV5-1, with 9 nucleotides matching TRBD1. The CDR3 length is 18 residues. CDR1 is SGHRS and CDR2 is YFSETQ in the germline V gene. Losses at the gene ends were 0 bases for V and 8 bases for J; bases not matched to a gene: 15. The DNA for the CDR3 is TGCGCCAGCAGCTTGGTTCCCCCCGAGACAGGGGGTTTCGATGAGCAGTTCTTC. This codes for CASSLVPPETGGFDEQFF.

The V and J genes are TRBV14 and TRBJ1-1; D gene ambiguous. Looked up from germline, CDR1 is SGHDN and CDR2 is FVKESK. The CDR3 is 14 residues long. The germline V and J ends were trimmed by 0 bases and 0 bases, with 5 bases remaining between them. The CDR3: CASSQELLNTEAFF. The CDR3 DNA reads as TGTGCCAGCAGCCAAGAATTGCTGAACACTGAAGCTTTCTTT.

This chain uses TRBV5-5 with TRBJ2-6, with a tentative D call TRBD1 (6 bases). V was trimmed by 3 bases and J by 12 bases, leaving 19 bases between them. Germline V lookup: CDR1 SGHKS, CDR2 YYEKEE (reference sequence). The CDR3 sequence is 15 residues long. CDR3 sequence: CASSSEDRTGGVLTF. The CDR3 nucleotides are TGTGCCAGCAGCTCCGAGGACAGAACCGGCGGCGTCCTGACTTTC.

The chain recombines TRBV7-9 with TRBJ2-7; D not resolved. The germline V and J ends were trimmed by 5 bases and 3 bases, with 11 bases remaining between them. From germline, CDR1 is SEHNR and CDR2 FQNEAQ (reference sequence). The CDR3 length is 13 residues. This CDR3 is CASSRGGLYEQYF. CDR3 sequence (DNA): TGTGCCAGCAGCCGAGGTGGGCTCTACGAGCAGTACTTC.

This clone came up once. J is TRBJ2-7 and V is TRBV15, with D unclear. The V end was cut by 1 base, the J end by 3 bases, with 16 bases between. The germline gives CDR1 LNHNV, CDR2 YYDKDF (reference sequence). This CDR3 is 16 amino acids long. The CDR3 spells CATSRGVGRTVYEQYF. The DNA for the CDR3 is TGTGCCACCAGCAGAGGGGTAGGCAGAACAGTCTACGAGCAGTACTTC.

The V call is TRBV4-1, the J call TRBJ2-6, with D possibly matching TRBD1 (6 bases). The CDR3 loop spans 16 amino acids. Trimming removed 4 bases at V and 2 bases at J, with 12 bases between. From germline, CDR1 is MGHRA and CDR2 YSYEKL. The CDR3 loop is CASSPWGLAGANVLTF. The CDR3 nucleotides are TGCGCCAGCAGCCCCTGGGGGCTGGCTGGGGCCAACGTCCTGACTTTC.

V usage is TRBV10-3 and J usage is TRBJ2-3; 11 bases match TRBD2. J was trimmed by 6 bases and V by 10 bases; bases with no gene match: 9. The germline gives CDR1 ENHRY, CDR2 SYGVKD. The CDR3 covers 14 residues. DNA for the CDR3: TGTGCCACCTCTAGCGGGAGGCAAACTGATACGCAGTATTTT. The encoded protein is CATSSGRQTDTQYF.

The chain has TRBV7-3 and TRBJ2-1, with 8 bases matching TRBD2. The ends lost 1 base at V and 5 bases at J; junction bases unmatched: 4. Looked up from germline, CDR1 is SGHTA and CDR2 is FQGTGA. The CDR3 consists of 15 residues. CDR3 region: CASSLKAGVNNEQFF. CDR3 in DNA: TGTGCCAGCAGCTTAAAAGCGGGAGTTAACAATGAGCAGTTCTTC.

The chain joins TRBV5-1 to TRBJ1-2, with 9 bases fitting TRBD1. The length of the CDR3 is 12 residues. V shed 3 bases, J shed 6 bases, and the junction held 0 bases outside the gene matches. Per the germline V gene, CDR1 is SGHRS and CDR2 is YFSETQ. CDR3 residues: CASSWDRDGYTF. CDR3 DNA sequence: TGCGCCAGCAGCTGGGACAGGGATGGCTACACCTTC.

The chain combines TRBV7-8 with TRBJ2-1; possible D gene TRBD2, 5 bases. CDR3 length: 15 residues. The germline V gene has CDR1 SGHVS and CDR2 FQNEAQ. V was shortened by 5 bases and J by 4 bases, with 15 bases between the two germline ends. The CDR3 DNA sequence: TGTGCCAGCAGCCCTAGCACGAGGTCTTACAATGAGCAGTTCTTC. Amino acids: CASSPSTRSYNEQFF.

The count of this clone is one. The rearrangement uses TRBV5-1 and TRBJ1-3; D is unresolved. Trimming shortened V by 2 bases and J by 8 bases, and 11 bases separated the two germline ends. This CDR3 region has 13 residues. Germline V gene data show CDR1 as SGHRS and CDR2 as YFSETQ. The CDR3 sequence is CASSLSFSDTIYF. The DNA for the CDR3 is TGCGCCAGCAGCTTAAGTTTCAGTGACACCATATATTTT.